This section outlines one T cell receptor (beta chain) sequence together with its context. The entry originates in a study of blood T cell repertoires in COVID-19. CDR1 and CDR2 from the germline V gene are ENHRY and SYGVKD. Trimming removed 6 bases from V and 7 bases from J; junction bases left unmatched: 8. The CDR3 extends over 15 amino acids. Data came from immunoSEQ multiplex PCR; TCRdb stores just in-frame clones and leaves some out. The sample records roughly 280,000 clones, around 80% being singletons. The sequencing input was peripheral blood. The chain carries TRBV10-3 and TRBJ2-1, with TRBD2 identical over 11 bases. This receptor was taken from a man aged 55 to 69 with acute or convalescent COVID-19. This CDR3 reads CAIRSALAGENEQFF. Here the CDR3 DNA reads TGTGCCATCAGATCGGCACTAGCGGGGGAGAATGAGCAGTTCTTC.